This T cell receptor (beta chain) was captured in a study of control samples from healthy donors and cancer patients. Trimming took off 2 bases at V and 7 bases at J, with 6 bases between the two ends. The CDR3 runs 11 residues. Germline assignment: CDR1 MDHEN and CDR2 SYDVKM. Libraries were prepared by immunoSEQ multiplex PCR; TCRdb keeps only in-frame clonotypes and omits some of them. The sample carries about 250,000 clones, around 79% recorded once. Material: PBMCs. The chain joins TRBV28 to TRBJ2-7; D is ambiguous. The clonotype originates from a woman aged 55-70 years with lung cancer. CDR3 bases: TGTGCCAGCAGTTTAACGTGGGAGCAGTACTTC. Protein: CASSLTWEQYF.